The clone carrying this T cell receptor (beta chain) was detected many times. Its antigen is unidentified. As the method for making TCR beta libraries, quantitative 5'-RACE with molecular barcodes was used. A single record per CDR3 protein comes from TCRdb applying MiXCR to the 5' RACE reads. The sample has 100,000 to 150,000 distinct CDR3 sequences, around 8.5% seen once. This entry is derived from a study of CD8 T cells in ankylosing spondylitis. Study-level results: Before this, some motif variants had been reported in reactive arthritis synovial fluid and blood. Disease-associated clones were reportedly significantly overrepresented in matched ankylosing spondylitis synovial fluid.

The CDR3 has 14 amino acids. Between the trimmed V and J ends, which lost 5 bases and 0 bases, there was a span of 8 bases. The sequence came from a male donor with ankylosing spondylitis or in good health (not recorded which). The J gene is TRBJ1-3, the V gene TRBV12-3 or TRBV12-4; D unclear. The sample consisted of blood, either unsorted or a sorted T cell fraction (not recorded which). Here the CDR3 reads CASSRASSGNTIYF. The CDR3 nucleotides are TGTGCCAGCAGTCGAGCGAGCTCTGGAAACACCATATATTTT.